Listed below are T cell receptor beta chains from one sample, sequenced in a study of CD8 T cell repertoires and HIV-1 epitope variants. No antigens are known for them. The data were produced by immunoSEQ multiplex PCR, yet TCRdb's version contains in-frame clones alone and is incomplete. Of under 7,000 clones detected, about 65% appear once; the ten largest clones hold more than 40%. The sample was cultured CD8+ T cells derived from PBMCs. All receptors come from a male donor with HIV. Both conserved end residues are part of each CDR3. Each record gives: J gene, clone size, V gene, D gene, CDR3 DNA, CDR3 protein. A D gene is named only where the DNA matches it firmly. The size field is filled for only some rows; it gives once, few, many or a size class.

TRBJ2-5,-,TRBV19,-,TGTGCCAGTAGAATGGTGGGAGAAGAGACCCAGTACTTC,CASRMVGEETQYF
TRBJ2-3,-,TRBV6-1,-,TGTGCCAGCACGGCAGATACGCAGTATTTT,CASTADTQYF
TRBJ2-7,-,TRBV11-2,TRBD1,TGTGCCAGCAGCCAACAGACAGGGGGAAACTACGAGCAGTACTTC,CASSQQTGGNYEQYF
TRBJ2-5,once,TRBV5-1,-,TGCGCCAGCAGCTCCGGACAGGCGGGGAGTGAGACCCAGTACTTC,CASSSGQAGSETQYF
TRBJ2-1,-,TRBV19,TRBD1,TGTGCCAGTAGTAGGGGACAGGGTAGAAGTGAGCAGTTCTTC,CASSRGQGRSEQFF
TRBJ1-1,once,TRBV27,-,TGTGCCAGCAGGGAACAGAACACTGAAGCTTTCTTT,CASREQNTEAFF
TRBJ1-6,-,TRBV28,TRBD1,TGTGCCAGCGTCGACCGGGACAGAGGCGGTTCACCCCTCCACTTT,CASVDRDRGGSPLHF
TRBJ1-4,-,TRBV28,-,TGTGCCAGCAGTCCGCCTCTCAATGAAAAACTGTTTTTT,CASSPPLNEKLFF
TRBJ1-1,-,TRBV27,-,TGTGCCAGCTCCCAGGGGACTGAAGCTTTCTTT,CASSQGTEAFF
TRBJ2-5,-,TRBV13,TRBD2,TGTGCCAGCAGCTCCGGGATAACCGGGAGGGAGACCCAGTACTTC,CASSSGITGRETQYF
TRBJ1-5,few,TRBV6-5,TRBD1,TGTGCCACATCAGGGGGCGTTCGCAATCAGCCCCAGCATTTT,CATSGGVRNQPQHF
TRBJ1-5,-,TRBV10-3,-,TGTGCCATCAGTGATCGGGGTGGCAATCAGCCCCAGCATTTT,CAISDRGGNQPQHF
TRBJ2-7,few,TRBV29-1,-,TGCAGCGTTGTAGGGGCCGGCGAGCAGTACTTC,CSVVGAGEQYF
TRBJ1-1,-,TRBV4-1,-,TGCGCCAGCAGCCAAATTTCCGGTTCTAATAGGGGGGACGCTTTCTTT,CASSQISGSNRGDAFF
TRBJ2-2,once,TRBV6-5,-,TGTGCCAGCAGTTACTCGATGGGGTCGAACACCGGGGAGCTGTTTTTT,CASSYSMGSNTGELFF